This T cell receptor (beta chain) was captured by sequencing in a study of CD8+CD57+ T cells in acquired aplastic anemia. Study-level background: Isolated CD4+ and CD8+ cells, once sorted, yielded DNA averaging 3.2 ug.

Profiling that covered TCR beta VDJ and CDR3 relied on genomic DNA as its template. TCRdb recomputed calls from the reads with MiXCR, one row per CDR3 protein. The sample holds approximately 180,000 distinct CDR3 sequences, 45% to 55% seen once. In this sample, this clonotype turned up many times. Between the trimmed V and J ends, which lost 0 bases and 3 bases, there was a span of 5 bases. The germline V gene encodes CDR1 LGHNA and CDR2 YSLEER. The CDR3 loop spans 14 amino acids. The sequenced patients had an expansion of CD8+CD57+ cells seen by flow cytometry. V usage is TRBV4-3 and J usage is TRBJ2-2; D unresolved. Sequencing was done on a sample of sorted CD4+, CD8+, or CD8+CD57+ T cells (not recorded which) from PBMCs. This receptor was identified in a human donor with aplastic anemia. In DNA form, the CDR3 reads TGCGCCAGCAGCCAAGACAGAGACACCGGGGAGCTGTTTTTT. Its protein product is CASSQDRDTGELFF.